One and the same sample provided the 17 T cell receptor beta chains below, sequenced in a study of shared clonotypes between healthy human individuals. The repertoire was sequenced with immunoSEQ multiplex PCR; TCRdb's copy has only in-frame clones and lacks some. Here the sample spans about 980,000 clones, more than 75% being singletons. Sequencing was carried out using memory CD4+ T cells sorted from blood. Subset here: CD45RA-negative fraction. All receptors come from a young man in good health.

The chain employs TRBV4-1 and TRBJ2-5, with a weak D call TRBD1 (5 bases). Germline loops: CDR1 MGHRA, CDR2 YSYEKL. V lost 3 bases and J lost 4, with 15 bases in between. The CDR3 loop spans 15 amino acids. The CDR3 reads CASSHRRRGPETQYF. The CDR3 DNA sequence: TGCGCCAGCAGCCACAGGCGAAGGGGTCCAGAGACCCAGTACTTC.

This clone was picked up a small number of times. V and J are TRBV7-9 and TRBJ2-1; 7 nucleotides line up with TRBD2. V was pared by 5 bases and J by 5 bases, with 6 bases of the junction left unmatched. This CDR3 spans 14 amino acids. Germline CDR1 SEHNR, CDR2 FQNEAQ (reference sequence). This CDR3 reads CASSISGTNNEQFF. CDR3 bases: TGTGCCAGCAGCATCTCCGGGACTAACAATGAGCAGTTCTTC.

This clone showed up just once. The rearrangement links TRBV30 to TRBJ1-2; 10 nucleotides match TRBD1. Trimming removed 2 bases from V and 7 bases from J; junction bases left unmatched: 10. The CDR3 extends over 15 amino acids. Germline lookup yields CDR1 GTSNPN and CDR2 SVGIG (reference sequence). For the CDR3, the DNA is TGTGCCTGGAGTCTGACAGGGGGCAGCGGGGGTGGCTACACCTTC. This sequence encodes CAWSLTGGSGGGYTF. Full variable domain (remainder filled in from reference TRBV30 and TRBJ1-2): SQTIHQWPATLVQPVGSPLSLECTVEGTSNPNLYWYRQAAGRGLQLLFYSVGIGQISSEVPQNLSASRPQDRQFILSSKKLLLSDSGFYLCAWSLTGGSGGGYTFGSGTRLTVV.

The chain uses TRBV2 and TRBJ1-1, with D uncertain. This CDR3 has 15 amino acids. The germline V and J ends were trimmed by 1 base and 1 base, with 10 bases remaining between them. CDR1 and CDR2 (germline): SNHLY, FYNNEI. CDR3 in DNA: TGTGCCAGCAGTGAAGGAACGACTGGGAACACTGAAGCTTTCTTT. It encodes CASSEGTTGNTEAFF.

This CDR3 reads CAISEDRRSFQETQYF. CDR3 sequence (DNA): TGTGCCATCAGTGAGGACAGGAGAAGTTTTCAAGAGACCCAGTACTTC. The chain uses TRBV10-3 and TRBJ2-5, with TRBD1 as a possible D gene (6 bases). The CDR3 sequence is 16 residues long. V lost 2 bases and J 2 bases, leaving 15 bases between the germline ends. CDR1 and CDR2 (germline): ENHRY, SYGVKD.

The V and J genes are TRBV6-1 and TRBJ1-1, with D maybe TRBD1 (5 bases). Per the germline V gene, CDR1 is MNHNS and CDR2 is SASEGT. Trimming removed 2 bases at V and 5 bases at J, with 9 bases between. This CDR3 is built from 13 residues. The CDR3 protein is CASSEQGWTEAFF. Written as DNA, the CDR3 is TGTGCCAGCAGTGAACAGGGTTGGACTGAAGCTTTCTTT.

This sequence joins TRBV30 and TRBJ2-3, with 8 bases fitting TRBD2. V lost 0 bases to trimming and J lost 1 base; unmatched junction nucleotides: 9. Germline CDR1 reads GTSNPN; CDR2 reads SVGIG (reference sequence). This CDR3 is built from 17 residues. The CDR3 sequence: CAWSVGGAGARTDTQYF. CDR3 DNA sequence: TGTGCCTGGAGTGTAGGTGGAGCGGGGGCGCGCACAGATACGCAGTATTTT.

The chain combines TRBV6-1 with TRBJ1-5; no firm D call. Looked up from germline, CDR1 is MNHNS and CDR2 is SASEGT. Trimming cost V 6 bases and J 2 bases, with 11 bases left between them. The CDR3 length is 14 residues. CDR3 amino acids: CASRSGFGNQPQHF. CDR3 DNA: TGTGCCAGCAGGTCTGGGTTTGGCAATCAGCCCCAGCATTTT.

The gene calls are TRBV6-6 and TRBJ2-2; maybe TRBD1 (7 bases). This CDR3 has 14 amino acids. Germline V CDR1 and CDR2: MNHNY, SVGAGI (reference sequence). The V gene lost 10 bases and the J gene lost 4 bases, with 16 bases spanning the gap. The CDR3 nucleotides are TGTGCCACGCCAGGGGGGTCGGGCACCGGGGAGCTGTTTTTT. Translation: CATPGGSGTGELFF.

The chain employs TRBV19 and TRBJ1-2, with 8 bases that match TRBD1. This CDR3 spans 15 amino acids. V was pared by 6 bases and J by 4 bases, with 10 bases of the junction left unmatched. Germline loops: CDR1 LNHDA, CDR2 SQIVND (reference sequence). This chain's CDR3 is CASSRDRGESYGYTF. The CDR3 DNA reads TGTGCCAGTAGCCGCGACAGGGGCGAGAGCTATGGCTACACCTTC. Looking up the rest from reference TRBV19 and TRBJ1-2 gives the full variable domain: DGGITQSPKYLFRKEGQNVTLSCEQNLNHDAMYWYRQDPGQGLRLIYYSQIVNDFQKGDIAEGYSVSREKKESFPLTVTSAQKNPTAFYLCASSRDRGESYGYTFGSGTRLTVV.

The chain recombines TRBV2 with TRBJ2-3, with D tentatively TRBD1 or TRBD2 (6 bases each). Germline V gives CDR1 SNHLY, CDR2 FYNNEI. The CDR3 extends over 15 amino acids. V shed 5 bases and J shed 1 base, with 13 bases lying between them. The CDR3 loop is CASSQGGSGTDTQYF. CDR3 nucleotides: TGTGCCAGCAGTCAAGGGGGGTCCGGCACAGATACGCAGTATTTT.

The CDR3 reads CASSAGSASTDTQYF. CDR3 nucleotide sequence: TGCGCCAGCAGTGCAGGCTCAGCCAGCACAGATACGCAGTATTTT. The V and J genes are TRBV10-1 and TRBJ2-3, with D hard to call. V was clipped by 4 bases and J by 0 bases, with 11 bases between them. From germline, CDR1 is WNHNN and CDR2 SYGVQD (reference sequence). There are 15 residues in the CDR3.

The chain combines TRBV18 with TRBJ1-2; D is uncertain. V lost 1 base to trimming and J lost 5 bases, with 17 bases between them. This CDR3 contains 16 residues. In germline, CDR1 is KGHSH, CDR2 LQKENI. The DNA of the CDR3 is TGTGCCAGCTCACCACTTTCTCCGGACGACCCATATGGCTACACCTTC. Amino acids: CASSPLSPDDPYGYTF. Drawing the rest from reference TRBV18 and TRBJ1-2, the complete variable domain is NAGVMQNPRHLVRRRGQEARLRCSPMKGHSHVYWYRQLPEEGLKFMVYLQKENIIDESGMPKERFSAEFPKEGPSILRIQQVVRGDSAAYFCASSPLSPDDPYGYTFGSGTRLTVV.

The chain links TRBV30 to TRBJ1-5; D call uncertain. CDR1 and CDR2 from the germline V gene are GTSNPN and SVGIG (reference sequence). The germline V and J ends were trimmed by 0 bases and 5 bases, with 8 bases remaining between them. This CDR3 has 13 amino acids. For the CDR3, the DNA is TGTGCCTGGAGTGTACAAAGGGATCAGCCCCAGCATTTT. Translated: CAWSVQRDQPQHF.

The rearrangement links TRBV5-6 to TRBJ2-5; a possible D gene is TRBD2 (6 bases). The germline gives CDR1 SGHDT, CDR2 YYEEEE. V was pared by 0 bases and J by 4 bases, with 13 bases between. The CDR3 covers 15 residues. The DNA of the CDR3 is TGTGCCAGCAGCTTGGTGCGGGATGGGTTAGAGACCCAGTACTTC. It specifies CASSLVRDGLETQYF.

This clone was observed a handful of times. The chain joins TRBV10-3 to TRBJ1-3; D unclear. V was pared by 3 bases and J by 0 bases, with 6 bases between. Germline V gene data show CDR1 as ENHRY and CDR2 as SYGVKD. CDR3 length equals 14 residues. CDR3 sequence reads: CAISDFGSGNTIYF. DNA for the CDR3: TGTGCCATCAGTGATTTTGGCTCTGGAAACACCATATATTTT.

The chain links TRBV5-1 to TRBJ1-2, with 7 nucleotides matching TRBD1. CDR1 and CDR2 from the germline V gene are SGHRS and YFSETQ. This CDR3 comprises 14 residues. Germline trimming cut 3 bases from V and 5 bases from J; bases unmatched to any gene: 7. DNA of the CDR3: TGCGCCAGCAGCTCAGCGACAGGGAATTATGGCTACACCTTC. It codes for CASSSATGNYGYTF.